This TCR beta chain comes out of a study of T cell responses to AZD1222 COVID-19 vaccine. Study observations and caveats: The donors showed a predominance of white British ancestry and of females, with possible underestimation of clonal diversity. Nearly half of spike-specific TCRs reportedly go after variant regions that carry no mutations.

Clones were read by immunoSEQ multiplex PCR, and TCRdb kept only the in-frame ones, dropping some. The data contain around 140,000 clones, roughly nine tenths of them seen just once; the ten biggest clones take up under 2%. Germline trimming cut 6 bases from V and 2 bases from J; bases unmatched to any gene: 4. CDR1 and CDR2 from the germline V gene are MNHNY and SVGAGI (reference sequence). This CDR3 spans 15 amino acids. Concerning this clone: Its antigen remains unknown.

The V gene is TRBV6-6, the J gene TRBJ2-7; the match to TRBD2 covers 13 bases. The starting material was peripheral blood, obtained 28 days after the second AZD1222 dose. The TCR sequence derives from an adult who received the AZD1222 COVID-19 vaccine. CDR3 loop: CASRRLAGGPYEQYF. DNA for the CDR3: TGTGCCAGCAGACGACTAGCGGGAGGCCCCTACGAGCAGTACTTC.